This TCR beta chain was observed in a study of blood T cell repertoires in COVID-19 (dated by TCRdb to about 2020). Describing the broader study: The collaborator samples originated in the United States, Italy and Spain and spanned the acute and convalescent phases of COVID-19. The material from the prospective study consisted of cDNA or gDNA derived from T cells, B-cell-depleted T cells, or PBMCs. Deeply sampled blood TCRbeta repertoires from subjects exposed to, actively infected with, or recovered from COVID-19 were included in the dataset. The repertoires were made available in a free public database intended to serve as a resource for research on the immune response to SARS-CoV-2. Samples were obtained from the ongoing ImmuneRACE study (first 160 participants) and from some 1,200 subjects provided by 6 global collaborators. A de-identified subject ID, COVID-19 status, age in years and sex were almost always included in the sample metadata. Where available, HLA class I and class II types were taken from metadata supplied by the sample provider and were not determined by assay-based typing. The investigation overall reported the following: Clinical and demographic metadata were provided uncurated, with the amount varying by source and participant.

Each collaborating institution followed its own protocols to collect whole blood in K2EDTA tubes. Collaborator samples were shipped for TCRbeta analysis as frozen whole blood, isolated PBMCs, or DNA extracted from either sample type. Points on this clone: The antigen this receptor binds is unknown. There are no base qualities to consult, and no much larger clone falls within one base.

Looking up the germline V gene (reference sequence) yields CDR1 LNHDA and CDR2 SQIVND. CDR3 length: 16 amino acids, cysteine to phenylalanine. CDR3 DNA only is kept here, 48 bases in frame from base 1. Germline trimming amounts to 10 bases on V and 5 bases on J, with 20 as the count of junction bases outside the gene matches. TCRbeta CDR3 regions were amplified from genomic DNA by means of the immunoSEQ Assay, a bias-controlled multiplex PCR. On the authors' methods: The number of nucleated cells in each sample was estimated by amplification of reference gene primers within the assay. Sequence reads were collapsed and filtered to measure the absolute abundance of every unique TCRbeta CDR3 rearrangement. Productive Simpson clonality was computed per sample as the square root of Simpson's diversity index over productive rearrangements. TCRdb obtained this table from immuneACCESS and retained in-frame rearrangements with V and J assigned. These tables miss some clones; where compared with another copy, unresolved V genes account for less than half of the shortfall, and the remainder is unexplained. That table furnishes V, J and clone size, whereas the DNA furnished D and trimming. The sample profile shows 350,000 to 450,000 clones; 85% to 90% of them were found once. The top ten constitute under 3% of the sample.

The sequence came from a human donor in a cohort sampled during active COVID-19. The rearrangement combines TRBV19 with TRBJ2-7, with TRBD1 identical over 7 junction bases. Material for sequencing was peripheral blood. The CDR3 here reads CAKPTGPPPNRDEQYF. The nucleotide sequence reads as follows: TGTGCCAAACCGACAGGGCCGCCCCCCAACCGTGACGAGCAGTACTTC.